Below, 27 T cell receptor beta chains from the same sample are listed, as sequenced in a study of CD8 T cells in ankylosing spondylitis. Overall study findings and caveats: What seemed typical of ankylosing spondylitis blood was a TCR beta motif built from about 8 highly homologous variants.

Their target antigens are unknown. TCRdb used MiXCR to reprocess the 5' RACE reads, holding one entry per CDR3 protein. Of over 700,000 distinct CDR3 sequences detected, roughly 19% appear once; the ten largest clones hold 15% to 20%. Sequencing was performed on blood, either unsorted or a sorted T cell fraction (not recorded which). The receptor source for this set is a male donor with ankylosing spondylitis.

This clonotype turned up a few times. This rearrangement joins TRBV7-9 to TRBJ2-2, with 8 bases lining up with TRBD1. V shed 4 bases, J shed 5 bases, and the junction held 6 bases outside the gene matches. The germline gives CDR1 SEHNR, CDR2 FQNEAQ (reference sequence). This CDR3 contains 15 residues. CDR3 bases: TGTGCCAGCAGCTCTCAGGGGGCGTGGACCGGGGAGCTGTTTTTT. Protein product: CASSSQGAWTGELFF.

This clonotype was seen a few times. The gene calls are TRBV25-1 and TRBJ1-2, with 12 bases that match TRBD1. J gave up 3 bases and V 1 base, and 6 bases lay outside the gene matches. The CDR3 is 17 amino acids. Germline loops: CDR1 MGHDK, CDR2 SYGVNS. The CDR3 spells CASSESGTGGAYYGYTF. CDR3 in DNA: TGTGCCAGCAGTGAATCCGGGACAGGGGGCGCGTACTATGGCTACACCTTC.

A few counts support this clonotype. The chain couples TRBV7-9 to TRBJ2-2; no definite D call. Germline values: CDR1 SEHNR, CDR2 FQNEAQ (reference sequence). The CDR3 has 16 residues. The V end was cut by 1 base, the J end by 1 base, with 10 bases between. Here the CDR3 DNA reads TGTGCCAGCAGCTTAGGTGACAAACAGAACACCGGGGAGCTGTTTTTT. This gives the protein CASSLGDKQNTGELFF.

This clonotype showed up just once. The V and J genes are TRBV5-1 and TRBJ2-5, with a possible D match to TRBD2 (6 bases). The V gene's germline CDR1 is SGHRS and CDR2 YFSETQ. The CDR3 extends over 14 amino acids. Trimming took off 3 bases at V and 2 bases at J, with 11 bases between the two ends. The CDR3 nucleotides read TGCGCCAGCAGCTCTAGGGCGGGGCAAGAGACCCAGTACTTC. Translated, it gives CASSSRAGQETQYF.

This clonotype was seen many times. V usage is TRBV7-9 and J usage is TRBJ2-1; D ambiguous. Trimming stripped 0 bases from V and 6 bases from J, with 6 bases between. Germline V gives CDR1 SEHNR, CDR2 FQNEAQ (reference sequence). This CDR3 has 13 residues. The CDR3 sequence is CASSLAPPNEQFF. DNA of the CDR3: TGTGCCAGCAGCTTAGCCCCGCCCAATGAGCAGTTCTTC.

The rearrangement joins TRBV6-5 to TRBJ1-4; D ambiguous. V lost 2 bases and J lost 5, with 6 bases in between. This CDR3 comprises 13 residues. From germline, CDR1 is MNHEY and CDR2 SVGAGI. The CDR3 region has the DNA TGTGCCAGCAGTTACGGAGTGAATGAAAAACTGTTTTTT. Translating it yields CASSYGVNEKLFF.

This clonotype appeared a few times. The chain combines TRBV12-3 or TRBV12-4 with TRBJ1-2; 8 bases are a match to TRBD1. There are 15 residues in the CDR3. Trimming at V came to 5 bases and at J to 4 bases, leaving 9 bases not matched to a gene. CDR3 amino acids: CASSMPGQDVYGYTF. CDR3 coding DNA: TGTGCCAGCAGTATGCCGGGACAGGATGTCTATGGCTACACCTTC.

This clonotype was seen a few times. The J gene is TRBJ1-1, the V gene TRBV12-3 or TRBV12-4; weak D call: TRBD1 (5 bases). V lost 5 bases and J lost 0, with 13 bases in between. The CDR3 loop spans 15 amino acids. Written as DNA, the CDR3 is TGTGCCAGCAGTAGGTTACAGGCCTTGAACACTGAAGCTTTCTTT. This gives the protein CASSRLQALNTEAFF.

The CDR3 reads CASSLQGFGTEAFF. The CDR3, as DNA: TGTGCCAGCAGTTTACAGGGTTTTGGCACTGAAGCTTTCTTT. V is TRBV27 and J is TRBJ1-1; possibly TRBD1 for D (5 bases). V shed 2 bases and J shed 4 bases, with 11 bases lying between them. The CDR3 has 14 residues. Germline V lookup: CDR1 MNHEY, CDR2 SMNVEV (reference sequence).

The gene calls are TRBV29-1 and TRBJ1-1; D is uncertain. CDR3 length: 11 amino acids. Germline V gene data show CDR1 as SQVTM and CDR2 as ANQGSEA. V lost 6 bases, J lost 3 bases, and 8 bases lay in between. CDR3 in amino acids: CSVREYTEAFF. CDR3 sequence (DNA): TGCAGCGTGAGGGAGTACACTGAAGCTTTCTTT.

This clonotype was recorded a few times. V usage is TRBV4-1 and J usage is TRBJ2-1; D remains ambiguous. This CDR3 contains 13 residues. Germline-derived CDR1 and CDR2 are MGHRA and YSYEKL. The germline V and J ends were trimmed by 0 bases and 8 bases, with 8 bases remaining between them. The CDR3 region is CASSQEEGYEQFF. As DNA, the CDR3 is TGCGCCAGCAGCCAAGAAGAAGGGTATGAGCAGTTCTTC.

This clonotype was seen more than once but under ten times. DNA for the CDR3: TGCAGCGTAAAAGATCGGGCGGGGTCGTACGAGCAGTACTTC. Translation: CSVKDRAGSYEQYF. The chain is built from TRBV20-1 and TRBJ2-7, with D maybe TRBD2 (6 bases). The CDR3 sequence is 14 residues long. Germline CDR1 reads DFQATT; CDR2 reads SNEGSKA (reference sequence).

The J gene is TRBJ1-2, the V gene TRBV19; a possible D gene is TRBD1 (5 bases). Germline CDR1 and CDR2: LNHDA and SQIVND (reference sequence). This CDR3 is built from 14 residues. With 5 bases removed from V and 2 bases from J, the gap between germline ends came to 12 bases. The DNA for the CDR3 is TGTGCCAGTAGTTTCGACAGTGAGAACTATGGCTACACCTTC. Translating gives CASSFDSENYGYTF.

This clonotype was seen more than once but under ten times. The chain links TRBV13 to TRBJ2-5, with 11 positions matching TRBD2. The J segment lost 4 bases and the V segment lost 0 bases, leaving 4 bases of the junction unmatched. Germline-derived CDR1 and CDR2 are PRHDT and FYEKMQ (reference sequence). This CDR3 has 16 residues. The CDR3 bases are TGTGCCAGCAGCTTAGGTCTAGCGGGAGGAAGAGAGACCCAGTACTTC. This encodes CASSLGLAGGRETQYF.

This chain connects TRBV5-1 to TRBJ2-3, with TRBD2 identical over 8 bases. The CDR3 loop spans 16 amino acids. Trimming cost V 1 base and J 3 bases; bases outside gene matches: 7. Germline values: CDR1 SGHRS, CDR2 YFSETQ. CDR3 nucleotides: TGCGCCAGCAGCTTGCGGGTAGCGGGGTCTACAGATACGCAGTATTTT. It yields the protein CASSLRVAGSTDTQYF.

Many counts were recorded for this clonotype. The chain recombines TRBV30 with TRBJ1-1, with D possibly being TRBD1 (6 bases). The V end was cut by 4 bases, the J end by 1 base, with 13 bases between. CDR3 length equals 14 residues. Germline lookup yields CDR1 GTSNPN and CDR2 SVGIG (reference sequence). The CDR3 loop is CAWTRRGRNTEAFF. The CDR3 nucleotides are TGTGCCTGGACCCGCAGGGGTCGGAACACTGAAGCTTTCTTT. Variable domain in full (rest from reference TRBV30 and TRBJ1-1): SQTIHQWPATLVQPVGSPLSLECTVEGTSNPNLYWYRQAAGRGLQLLFYSVGIGQISSEVPQNLSASRPQDRQFILSSKKLLLSDSGFYLCAWTRRGRNTEAFFGQGTRLTVV.

This clonotype appeared a few times. The chain links TRBV20-1 to TRBJ2-3; 11 nucleotides line up with TRBD2. The CDR3 is made up of 15 amino acids. Unmatched junction bases numbered 6, after V lost 1 base and J lost 6 bases. Germline V gene sequence: CDR1 DFQATT, CDR2 SNEGSKA (reference sequence). The DNA of the CDR3 is TGCAGTGCTAGAGGAGGTAGCGGGAGGGGTGATACGCAGTATTTT. It yields the protein CSARGGSGRGDTQYF.

There are a few counts of this clonotype. The CDR3 DNA is TGTGCCAGCAGCCTAGCGGCAGGGGTCTACGAGCAGTACTTC. Amino acid sequence: CASSLAAGVYEQYF. This chain links TRBV3-1 with TRBJ2-7; TRBD1 or TRBD2 may be the D gene (6 bases each). This CDR3 comprises 14 residues. V was trimmed by 4 bases and J by 3 bases, leaving 13 bases between them. CDR1 and CDR2 from the germline V gene are LGHDT and YNNKEL (reference sequence).

V and J are TRBV4-2 and TRBJ1-1; D call uncertain. V was clipped by 1 base and J by 5 bases, with 20 bases between them. Germline V gene sequence: CDR1 LGHNA, CDR2 YNFKEQ. The CDR3 is 17 amino acids. Here the CDR3 reads CASSQGSHGPGWTEAFF. The CDR3, as DNA: TGTGCCAGCAGCCAAGGATCACATGGGCCGGGGTGGACTGAAGCTTTCTTT.

The chain combines TRBV29-1 with TRBJ2-3; 7 nucleotides line up with TRBD2. The CDR3 has 15 residues. Germline CDR1 is SQVTM and CDR2 is ANQGSEA. The V segment lost 6 bases and the J segment 1 base; nucleotides outside the gene matches: 10. The CDR3: CSVSTSVGGTDTQYF. The CDR3 nucleotides read TGCAGCGTATCCACTAGCGTGGGTGGCACAGATACGCAGTATTTT.

The sample holds a few counts of this clonotype. The chain couples TRBV5-1 to TRBJ2-3; 7 positions match TRBD1. The CDR3 has 16 amino acids. Per the germline V gene, CDR1 is SGHRS and CDR2 is YFSETQ. The V gene end was trimmed by 1 base and the J gene end by 0 bases; junction bases not matched to a gene: 5. The CDR3 sequence is CASSLKTGISTDTQYF. For the CDR3, the DNA is TGCGCCAGCAGCTTGAAGACAGGGATCAGCACAGATACGCAGTATTTT. Looking up the rest from reference TRBV5-1 and TRBJ2-3 gives the full variable domain: KAGVTQTPRYLIKTRGQQVTLSCSPISGHRSVSWYQQTPGQGLQFLFEYFSETQRNKGNFPGRFSGRQFSNSRSEMNVSTLELGDSALYLCASSLKTGISTDTQYFGPGTRLTVL.

The chain employs TRBV2 and TRBJ2-1; weak D call: TRBD1 (5 bases). CDR1 is SNHLY and CDR2 is FYNNEI in the germline V gene. The CDR3 loop spans 12 amino acids. Trimming removed 4 bases from V and 8 bases from J, with 9 bases in between. CDR3 loop: CASSVKGDEQFF. CDR3 coding DNA: TGTGCCAGCAGTGTGAAAGGGGATGAGCAGTTCTTC.

Only a few counts were recorded for this clonotype. The chain employs TRBV9 and TRBJ1-3; tentative D call: TRBD1 (6 bases). V was cut by 2 bases and J by 4 bases, with 13 bases left in between. CDR3 length: 15 residues. The germline gives CDR1 SGDLS, CDR2 YYNGEE. Here the CDR3 DNA reads TGTGCCAGCAGCGTCCAGGGGATGGAGGGAAACACCATATATTTT. Its translation is CASSVQGMEGNTIYF.

This chain links TRBV10-2 with TRBJ2-7; D unresolved. This CDR3 spans 12 amino acids. Per germline, CDR1 WSHSY and CDR2 SAAADI. V lost 3 bases, J lost 5 bases, and 8 bases lay in between. The CDR3 region is CASSESDHEQYF. CDR3 sequence (DNA): TGCGCCAGCAGTGAATCGGATCACGAGCAGTACTTC.

This clonotype occurred once. The genes are TRBV11-2 and TRBJ1-2; TRBD1 might be the D (6 bases). This CDR3 comprises 14 residues. The germline gives CDR1 SGHAT, CDR2 FQNNGV. The V end was cut by 2 bases, the J end by 3 bases, with 10 bases between. CDR3 bases: TGTGCCAGCAGCTTAAACAGGGAATACTATGGCTACACCTTC. This sequence encodes CASSLNREYYGYTF. Full variable domain (outside the CDR3, taken from reference TRBV11-2 and TRBJ1-2): EAGVAQSPRYKIIEKRQSVAFWCNPISGHATLYWYQQILGQGPKLLIQFQNNGVVDDSQLPKDRFSAERLKGVDSTLKIQPAKLEDSAVYLCASSLNREYYGYTFGSGTRLTVV.

The gene calls are TRBV30 and TRBJ2-2; D is unresolved. The CDR3 runs 11 residues. With 3 bases removed from V and 1 base from J, the gap between germline ends came to 0 bases. The germline V gene has CDR1 GTSNPN and CDR2 SVGIG (reference sequence). This CDR3 reads CAWRNTGELFF. The CDR3 bases are TGTGCCTGGAGGAACACCGGGGAGCTGTTTTTT.

This rearrangement joins TRBV20-1 to TRBJ2-7; TRBD1 matches 7 bases. V trimming: 6 bases; J trimming: 4 bases; junction bases outside the gene matches: 6. This CDR3 has 12 amino acids. Germline lookup yields CDR1 DFQATT and CDR2 SNEGSKA (reference sequence). Written as DNA, the CDR3 is TGCAGTGCCGAAGACAGGGCGTACGAGCAGTACTTC. Protein sequence: CSAEDRAYEQYF.